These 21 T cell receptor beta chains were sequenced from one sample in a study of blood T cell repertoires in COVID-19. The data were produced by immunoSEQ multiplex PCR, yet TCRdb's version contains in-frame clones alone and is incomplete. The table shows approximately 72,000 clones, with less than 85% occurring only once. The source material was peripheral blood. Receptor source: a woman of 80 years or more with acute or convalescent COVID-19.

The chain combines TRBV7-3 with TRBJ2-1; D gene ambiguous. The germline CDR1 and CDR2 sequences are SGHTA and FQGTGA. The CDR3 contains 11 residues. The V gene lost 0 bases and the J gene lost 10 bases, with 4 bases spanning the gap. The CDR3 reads CASSLTREQFF. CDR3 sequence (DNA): TGTGCCAGCAGCTTAACGAGGGAGCAGTTCTTC. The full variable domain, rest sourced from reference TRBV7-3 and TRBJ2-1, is GAGVSQTPSNKVTEKGKYVELRCDPISGHTALYWYRQSLGQGPEFLIYFQGTGAADDSGLPNDRFFAVRPEGSVSTLKIQRTERGDSAVYLCASSLTREQFFGPGTRLTVL.

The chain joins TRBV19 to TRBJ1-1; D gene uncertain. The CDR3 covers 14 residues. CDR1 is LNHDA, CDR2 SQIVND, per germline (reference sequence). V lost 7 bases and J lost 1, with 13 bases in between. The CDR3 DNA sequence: TGTGCCAGTACCAAAAGAACAGAGAACACTGAAGCTTTCTTT. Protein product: CASTKRTENTEAFF.

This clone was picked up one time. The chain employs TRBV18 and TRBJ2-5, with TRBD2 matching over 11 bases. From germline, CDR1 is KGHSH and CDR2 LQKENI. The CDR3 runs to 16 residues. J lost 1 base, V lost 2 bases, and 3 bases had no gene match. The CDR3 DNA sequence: TGTGCCAGCTCACCAATAGCGGGGGGGCCCCAAGAGACCCAGTACTTC. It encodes CASSPIAGGPQETQYF.

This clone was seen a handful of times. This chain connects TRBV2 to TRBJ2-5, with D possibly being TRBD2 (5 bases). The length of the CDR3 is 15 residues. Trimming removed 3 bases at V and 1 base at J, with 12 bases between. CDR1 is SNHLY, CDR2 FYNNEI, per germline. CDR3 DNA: TGTGCCAGCAGTGAGATAGGAGCGGTCCAAGAGACCCAGTACTTC. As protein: CASSEIGAVQETQYF.

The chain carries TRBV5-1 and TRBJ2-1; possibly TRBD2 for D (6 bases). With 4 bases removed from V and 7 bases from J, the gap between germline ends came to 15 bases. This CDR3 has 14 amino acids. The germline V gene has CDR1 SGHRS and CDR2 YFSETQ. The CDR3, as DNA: TGCGCCAGCAGCGGAGGGACTTTGGCAAATGAGCAGTTCTTC. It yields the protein CASSGGTLANEQFF.

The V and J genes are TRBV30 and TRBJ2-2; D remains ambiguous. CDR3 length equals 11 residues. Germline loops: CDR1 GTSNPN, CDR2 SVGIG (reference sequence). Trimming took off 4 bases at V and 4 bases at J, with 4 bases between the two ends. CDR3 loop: CAWTSTGELFF. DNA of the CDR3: TGTGCCTGGACGAGCACCGGGGAGCTGTTTTTT.

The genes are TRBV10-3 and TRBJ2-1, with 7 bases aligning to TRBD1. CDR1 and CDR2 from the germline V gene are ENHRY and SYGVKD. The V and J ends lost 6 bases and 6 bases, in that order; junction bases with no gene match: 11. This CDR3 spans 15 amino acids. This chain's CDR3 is CAIRFRDSGVNEQFF. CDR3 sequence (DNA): TGTGCCATCAGATTCCGGGACAGTGGTGTCAATGAGCAGTTCTTC.

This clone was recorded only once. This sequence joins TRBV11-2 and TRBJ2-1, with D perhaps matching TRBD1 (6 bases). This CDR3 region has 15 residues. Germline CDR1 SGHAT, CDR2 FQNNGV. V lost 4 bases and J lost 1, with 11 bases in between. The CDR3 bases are TGTGCCAGCAGCTCCCTCCAGGGGTCCTACAATGAGCAGTTCTTC. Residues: CASSSLQGSYNEQFF.

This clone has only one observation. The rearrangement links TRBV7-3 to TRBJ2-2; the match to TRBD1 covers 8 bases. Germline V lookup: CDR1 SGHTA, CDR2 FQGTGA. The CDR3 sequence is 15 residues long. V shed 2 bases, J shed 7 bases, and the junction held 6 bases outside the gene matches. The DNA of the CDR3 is TGTGCCAGCAGCTTAGGCAGGGGGCGCATCGGGGAGCTGTTTTTT. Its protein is CASSLGRGRIGELFF.

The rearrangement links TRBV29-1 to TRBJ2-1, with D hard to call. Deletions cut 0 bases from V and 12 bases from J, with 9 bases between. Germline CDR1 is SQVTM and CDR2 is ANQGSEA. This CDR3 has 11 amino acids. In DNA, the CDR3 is TGCAGCGTTGAAGACAGGATAAGGCAGTTCTTC. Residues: CSVEDRIRQFF.

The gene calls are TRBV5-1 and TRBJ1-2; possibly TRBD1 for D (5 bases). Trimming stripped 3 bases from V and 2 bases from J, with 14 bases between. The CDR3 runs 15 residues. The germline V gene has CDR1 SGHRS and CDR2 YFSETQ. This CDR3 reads CASSSGGGPNYGYTF. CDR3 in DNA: TGCGCCAGCAGCTCGGGGGGTGGTCCCAACTATGGCTACACCTTC. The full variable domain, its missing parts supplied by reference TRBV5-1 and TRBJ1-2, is KAGVTQTPRYLIKTRGQQVTLSCSPISGHRSVSWYQQTPGQGLQFLFEYFSETQRNKGNFPGRFSGRQFSNSRSEMNVSTLELGDSALYLCASSSGGGPNYGYTFGSGTRLTVV.

CDR3 sequence reads: CASSAVAANYGYTF. The CDR3 DNA reads TGTGCCAGCAGCGCCGTGGCGGCTAACTATGGCTACACCTTC. The chain joins TRBV5-5 to TRBJ1-2; D is uncertain. CDR1 and CDR2 from the germline V gene are SGHKS and YYEKEE (reference sequence). Trimming stripped 4 bases from V and 0 bases from J, with 10 bases between. The CDR3 sequence is 14 residues long.

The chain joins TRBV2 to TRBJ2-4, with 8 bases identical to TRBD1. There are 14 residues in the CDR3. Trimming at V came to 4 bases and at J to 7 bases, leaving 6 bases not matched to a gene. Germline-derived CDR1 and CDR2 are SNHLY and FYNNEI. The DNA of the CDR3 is TGTGCCAGCAGTGTGGTCCAGGGGGCGAACATTCAGTACTTC. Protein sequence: CASSVVQGANIQYF.

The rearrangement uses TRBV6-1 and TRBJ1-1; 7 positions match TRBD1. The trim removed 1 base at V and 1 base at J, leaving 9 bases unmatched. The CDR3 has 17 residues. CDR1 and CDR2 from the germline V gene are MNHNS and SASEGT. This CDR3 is CASSEEGAGAANTEAFF. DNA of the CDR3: TGTGCCAGCAGTGAAGAGGGGGCAGGGGCCGCGAACACTGAAGCTTTCTTT.

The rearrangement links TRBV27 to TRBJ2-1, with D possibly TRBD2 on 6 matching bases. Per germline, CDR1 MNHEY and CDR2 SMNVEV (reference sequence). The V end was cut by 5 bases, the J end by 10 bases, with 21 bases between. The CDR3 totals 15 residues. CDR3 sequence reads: CASSQLGTGGSEQFF. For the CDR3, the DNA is TGTGCCAGCAGTCAGCTCGGGACTGGGGGGTCGGAGCAGTTCTTC.

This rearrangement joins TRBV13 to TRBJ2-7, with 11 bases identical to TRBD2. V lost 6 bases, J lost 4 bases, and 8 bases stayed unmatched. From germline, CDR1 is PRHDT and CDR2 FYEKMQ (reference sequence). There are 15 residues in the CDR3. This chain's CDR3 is CASRETGTSGYEQYF. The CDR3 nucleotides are TGTGCCAGCAGAGAAACCGGGACTAGCGGTTACGAGCAGTACTTC.

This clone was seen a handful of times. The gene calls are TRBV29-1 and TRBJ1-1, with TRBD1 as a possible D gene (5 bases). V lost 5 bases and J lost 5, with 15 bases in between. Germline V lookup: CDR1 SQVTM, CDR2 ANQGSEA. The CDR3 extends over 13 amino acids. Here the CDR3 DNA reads TGCAGCGTTATGCGGGGCCTAGGGACTGAAGCTTTCTTT. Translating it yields CSVMRGLGTEAFF. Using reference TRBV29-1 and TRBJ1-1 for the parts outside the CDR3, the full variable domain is SAVISQKPSRDICQRGTSLTIQCQVDSQVTMMFWYRQQPGQSLTLIATANQGSEATYESGFVIDKFPISRPNLTFSTLTVSNMSPEDSSIYLCSVMRGLGTEAFFGQGTRLTVV.

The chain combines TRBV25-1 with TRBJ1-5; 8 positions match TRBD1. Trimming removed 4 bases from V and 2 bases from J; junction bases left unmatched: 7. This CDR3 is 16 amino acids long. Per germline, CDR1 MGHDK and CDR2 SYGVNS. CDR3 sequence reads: CASSADPGQGNQPQHF. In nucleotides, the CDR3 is TGTGCCAGCAGTGCAGACCCGGGACAGGGCAATCAGCCCCAGCATTTT.

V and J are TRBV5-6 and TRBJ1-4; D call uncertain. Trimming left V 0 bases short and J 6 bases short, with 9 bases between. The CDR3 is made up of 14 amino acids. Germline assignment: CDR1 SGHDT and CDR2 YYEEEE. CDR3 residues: CASSLGVRDEKLFF. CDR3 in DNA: TGTGCCAGCAGCTTGGGGGTGCGGGATGAAAAACTGTTTTTT.

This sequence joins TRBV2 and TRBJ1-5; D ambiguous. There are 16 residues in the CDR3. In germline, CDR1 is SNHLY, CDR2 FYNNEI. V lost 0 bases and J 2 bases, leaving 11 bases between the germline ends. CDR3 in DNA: TGTGCCAGCAGTGAAGCCTTAAGAGGCGGCAATCAGCCCCAGCATTTT. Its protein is CASSEALRGGNQPQHF. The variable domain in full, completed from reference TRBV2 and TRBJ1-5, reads EPEVTQTPSHQVTQMGQEVILRCVPISNHLYFYWYRQILGQKVEFLVSFYNNEISEKSEIFDDQFSVERPDGSNFTLKIRSTKLEDSAMYFCASSEALRGGNQPQHFGDGTRLSIL.

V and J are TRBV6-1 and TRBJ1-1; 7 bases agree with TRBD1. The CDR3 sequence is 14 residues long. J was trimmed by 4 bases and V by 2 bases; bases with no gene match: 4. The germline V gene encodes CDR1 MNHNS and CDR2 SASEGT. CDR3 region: CASSEKQGFTEAFF. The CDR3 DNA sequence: TGTGCCAGCAGTGAAAAACAGGGGTTCACTGAAGCTTTCTTT.